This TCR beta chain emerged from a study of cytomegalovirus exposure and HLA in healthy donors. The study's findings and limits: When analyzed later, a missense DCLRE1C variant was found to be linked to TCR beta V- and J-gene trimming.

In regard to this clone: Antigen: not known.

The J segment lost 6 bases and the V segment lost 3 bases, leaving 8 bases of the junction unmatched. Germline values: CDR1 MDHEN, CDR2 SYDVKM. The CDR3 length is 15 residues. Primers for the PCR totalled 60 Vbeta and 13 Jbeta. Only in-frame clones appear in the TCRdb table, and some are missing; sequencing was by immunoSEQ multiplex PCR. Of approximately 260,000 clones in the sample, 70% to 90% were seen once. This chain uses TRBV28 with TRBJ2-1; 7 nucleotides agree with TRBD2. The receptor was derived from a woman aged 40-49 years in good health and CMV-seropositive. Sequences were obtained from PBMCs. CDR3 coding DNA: TGTGCCAGCAGTTTCCCCCCGATAGCGGGCAATGAGCAGTTCTTC. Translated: CASSFPPIAGNEQFF.